Below are 22 T cell receptor beta chains sequenced from a single sample in a study of T cell repertoires in ileal Crohn's disease. TCRdb's copy holds only in-frame clones and misses some; the assay was immunoSEQ multiplex PCR. The sample has 55,000 to 65,000 clones; 70% to 90% are singletons. Time point meaning: neoterminal ileum biopsy at postoperative endoscopy, about 6 months after surgery. The specimen sequenced was ileal tissue. These receptors originate from an adult with Crohn's disease.

This sequence joins TRBV29-1 and TRBJ2-1, with a tentative D call TRBD1 (5 bases). This CDR3 spans 12 amino acids. V was shortened by 6 bases and J by 5 bases, with 11 bases between the two germline ends. Germline V gene lookup returns CDR1 SQVTM and CDR2 ANQGSEA. CDR3 nucleotide sequence: TGCAGCGTCGACAGTAAAAACAATGAGCAGTTCTTC. Protein product: CSVDSKNNEQFF.

This clone was seen only a few times. The chain couples TRBV30 to TRBJ2-6, with D unclear. The V end lost 2 bases, the J end lost 1 base, and 6 bases lay between the germline ends. Germline V gene lookup returns CDR1 GTSNPN and CDR2 SVGIG (reference sequence). The CDR3 extends over 14 amino acids. CDR3 sequence reads: CAWSFSSGANVLTF. The CDR3 DNA reads as TGTGCCTGGAGTTTCAGTTCTGGGGCCAACGTCCTGACTTTC. The full variable domain, with the rest looked up from reference TRBV30 and TRBJ2-6, is SQTIHQWPATLVQPVGSPLSLECTVEGTSNPNLYWYRQAAGRGLQLLFYSVGIGQISSEVPQNLSASRPQDRQFILSSKKLLLSDSGFYLCAWSFSSGANVLTFGAGSRLTVL.

The chain recombines TRBV6-5 with TRBJ1-6; a weak D match, TRBD1 (6 bases). The germline V gene has CDR1 MNHEY and CDR2 SVGAGI. The V gene lost 6 bases and the J gene lost 7 bases, with 10 bases spanning the gap. The CDR3 contains 13 residues. Here the CDR3 DNA reads TGTGCCAGCAGACCCGACAGGAATTCACCCCTCCACTTT. As protein: CASRPDRNSPLHF.

The CDR3 DNA sequence: TGTGCCTGGAGTCACGTGGAGGGATACGGTGATGAGCAGTTCTTC. This encodes CAWSHVEGYGDEQFF. The gene calls are TRBV30 and TRBJ2-1, with D perhaps matching TRBD2 (6 bases). V was clipped by 2 bases and J by 8 bases, with 19 bases between them. Germline CDR1 GTSNPN, CDR2 SVGIG (reference sequence). This CDR3 region has 15 residues.

This rearrangement joins TRBV19 to TRBJ2-4; D is possibly TRBD1 (5 bases). The CDR3 runs 12 residues. From germline, CDR1 is LNHDA and CDR2 SQIVND (reference sequence). The V and J ends lost 5 bases and 15 bases respectively, with 17 bases between them. The CDR3 nucleotides are TGTGCCAGTAGTCATCCAGGGTACTTCCCGTACTTC. Translating it yields CASSHPGYFPYF.

CDR3 loop: CASSLGLAGGPPGELFF. Here the CDR3 DNA reads TGCGCCAGCAGCTTGGGACTAGCGGGAGGGCCTCCCGGGGAGCTGTTTTTT. The rearrangement joins TRBV5-1 to TRBJ2-2; TRBD2 matches at 14 bases. The CDR3 runs to 17 residues. Germline CDR1 is SGHRS and CDR2 is YFSETQ. V lost 0 bases to trimming and J lost 6 bases; unmatched junction nucleotides: 4.

The rearrangement uses TRBV9 and TRBJ2-3; weak D call: TRBD1 (6 bases). V lost 0 bases and J lost 1, with 15 bases in between. Germline V CDR1 and CDR2: SGDLS, YYNGEE. The CDR3 extends over 17 amino acids. The CDR3 DNA is TGTGCCAGCAGCGTAGGCGGTGGCTGGGGGCGCACAGATACGCAGTATTTT. It codes for CASSVGGGWGRTDTQYF. The whole variable domain, remainder taken from reference TRBV9 and TRBJ2-3, is DSGVTQTPKHLITATGQRVTLRCSPRSGDLSVYWYQQSLDQGLQFLIQYYNGEERAKGNILERFSAQQFPDLHSELNLSSLELGDSALYFCASSVGGGWGRTDTQYFGPGTRLTVL.

This chain connects TRBV6-6 to TRBJ2-3; D remains ambiguous. V lost 8 bases, J lost 10 bases, and 10 bases lay in between. CDR1 is MNHNY and CDR2 is SVGAGI in the germline V gene (reference sequence). The CDR3 covers 10 residues. CDR3 loop: CASRGVAQYF. The CDR3 coding sequence is TGTGCCAGCCGTGGAGTCGCGCAGTATTTT.

The genes are TRBV7-2 and TRBJ2-7; tentative D call: TRBD1 (6 bases). V dropped 2 bases and J dropped 0 bases, with 17 bases sitting between them. This CDR3 has 17 amino acids. The germline gives CDR1 SGHTA, CDR2 FQGNSA. The CDR3, as DNA: TGTGCCAGCAGCTTATTGAGTTGGGGGCTCCACTCCTACGAGCAGTACTTC. It encodes CASSLLSWGLHSYEQYF. The full variable domain, with the rest looked up from reference TRBV7-2 and TRBJ2-7, is GAGVSQSPSNKVTEKGKDVELRCDPISGHTALYWYRQSLGQGLEFLIYFQGNSAPDKSGLPSDRFSAERTGGSVSTLTIQRTQQEDSAVYLCASSLLSWGLHSYEQYFGPGTRLTVT.

The J gene is TRBJ1-2, the V gene TRBV4-2; 8 positions agree with TRBD1. J lost 4 bases, V lost 1 base, and 8 bases had no gene match. The CDR3 runs 16 residues. Germline loops: CDR1 LGHNA, CDR2 YNFKEQ. The CDR3 protein is CASSQGPTGEGYGYTF. CDR3 nucleotides: TGTGCCAGCAGCCAAGGTCCGACAGGGGAGGGCTATGGCTACACCTTC.

This chain uses TRBV6-5 with TRBJ1-3; the match to TRBD1 covers 8 bases. The germline CDR1 and CDR2 sequences are MNHEY and SVGAGI. This CDR3 contains 14 residues. With V trimmed by 5 bases and J by 4 bases, 4 bases remained unmatched. The CDR3 DNA follows: TGTGCCAGCAGTAGAACAGGGGGAGGAAACACCATATATTTT. Its translation is CASSRTGGGNTIYF.

V usage is TRBV18 and J usage is TRBJ2-5; weak D call: TRBD2 (5 bases). V shed 3 bases and J shed 2 bases, with 13 bases lying between them. The CDR3 is made up of 15 amino acids. CDR1 and CDR2 from the germline V gene are KGHSH and LQKENI. CDR3 DNA: TGTGCCAGCTCACCGGGCGAGGGATTTCAAGAGACCCAGTACTTC. Translation: CASSPGEGFQETQYF.

The chain is built from TRBV2 and TRBJ2-1; 7 bases are a match to TRBD1. J was trimmed by 9 bases and V by 10 bases; bases with no gene match: 12. Per germline, CDR1 SNHLY and CDR2 FYNNEI. This CDR3 contains 13 residues. The CDR3 is CATTDRAVGEQFF. For the CDR3, the DNA is TGTGCCACCACCGACAGGGCCGTCGGTGAGCAGTTCTTC. The full variable domain, with the rest looked up from reference TRBV2 and TRBJ2-1, is EPEVTQTPSHQVTQMGQEVILRCVPISNHLYFYWYRQILGQKVEFLVSFYNNEISEKSEIFDDQFSVERPDGSNFTLKIRSTKLEDSAMYFCATTDRAVGEQFFGPGTRLTVL.

The chain recombines TRBV5-6 with TRBJ1-4; D call uncertain. The CDR3 covers 17 residues. Trimming cost V 2 bases and J 5 bases, with 19 bases left between them. Germline V gives CDR1 SGHDT, CDR2 YYEEEE. CDR3: CASSFFSNRVLNEKLFF. In nucleotides, the CDR3 is TGTGCCAGCAGCTTTTTCTCGAACCGGGTCCTCAATGAAAAACTGTTTTTT.

V usage is TRBV10-1 and J usage is TRBJ2-3; 8 positions agree with TRBD1. The CDR3 consists of 13 residues. V trimming: 9 bases; J trimming: 2 bases; junction bases outside the gene matches: 4. Germline V gene sequence: CDR1 WNHNN, CDR2 SYGVQD (reference sequence). CDR3: CASGTGDTDTQYF. Here the CDR3 DNA reads TGCGCCAGTGGGACAGGAGACACAGATACGCAGTATTTT.

This chain links TRBV10-3 with TRBJ1-6; TRBD1 agrees at 9 bases. Looked up from germline, CDR1 is ENHRY and CDR2 is SYGVKD. Losses at the gene ends were 3 bases for V and 9 bases for J; bases not matched to a gene: 9. The CDR3 contains 16 residues. CDR3 residues: CAISDLGQGSGSPLHF. Here the CDR3 DNA reads TGTGCCATCAGTGATTTAGGACAGGGGAGTGGTTCACCCCTCCACTTT.

The J gene is TRBJ1-6, the V gene TRBV5-1; 7 bases are shared with TRBD1. Germline trimming cut 4 bases from V and 3 bases from J; bases unmatched to any gene: 4. The CDR3 length is 15 residues. Germline V gene lookup returns CDR1 SGHRS and CDR2 YFSETQ. The DNA for the CDR3 is TGCGCCAGCAGCATCGGGACAGACTATAATTCACCCCTCCACTTT. Translating it yields CASSIGTDYNSPLHF.

This chain links TRBV7-8 with TRBJ1-1; 10 positions agree with TRBD1. The CDR3 extends over 12 amino acids. Per the germline V gene, CDR1 is SGHVS and CDR2 is FQNEAQ. J was trimmed by 7 bases and V by 6 bases; bases with no gene match: 2. In nucleotides, the CDR3 is TGTGCCAGCAGTCGGGACAGGGGTGAAGCTTTCTTT. Residues: CASSRDRGEAFF.

The rearrangement uses TRBV28 and TRBJ2-7; TRBD2 might be the D (7 bases). The CDR3 contains 12 residues. V lost 8 bases and J 2 bases, leaving 10 bases between the germline ends. CDR1 is MDHEN and CDR2 is SYDVKM in the germline V gene. Here the CDR3 reads CASRGAAYEQYV. The CDR3 DNA sequence: TGTGCCAGCCGGGGGGCGGCCTACGAGCAGTACGTC.

V usage is TRBV11-3 and J usage is TRBJ2-7; a weak D match, TRBD1 (5 bases). Germline lookup yields CDR1 SGHNT and CDR2 YENEEA. This CDR3 is built from 15 residues. Trimming left V 6 bases short and J 0 bases short, with 15 bases between. The CDR3 region is CASSYLTATSYEQYV. The CDR3 region has the DNA TGTGCCAGCAGTTACCTGACAGCGACCTCCTACGAGCAGTACGTC.

V gene TRBV29-1 combines with J gene TRBJ2-3; tentatively, D is TRBD1 (5 bases). CDR3 size: 14 residues. The V gene's germline CDR1 is SQVTM and CDR2 ANQGSEA. V was cut by 4 bases and J by 5 bases, with 16 bases left in between. The DNA of the CDR3 is TGCAGCGTTGGGGCAGGGAATTCGGGAGATACGCAGTATTTT. This encodes CSVGAGNSGDTQYF.

This clone occurred once. The rearrangement uses TRBV5-5 and TRBJ1-5; maybe TRBD1 (5 bases). Trimming shortened V by 2 bases and J by 4 bases, and 7 bases separated the two germline ends. Germline V CDR1 and CDR2: SGHKS, YYEKEE (reference sequence). This CDR3 has 13 amino acids. CDR3 in DNA: TGTGCCAGCAGCTTCGACAGAAATCAGCCCCAGCATTTT. Residues: CASSFDRNQPQHF.